Listed here is a single TCR beta chain. This specimen comes from a study of T cell responses to AZD1222 COVID-19 vaccine. Germline values: CDR1 GTSNPN, CDR2 SVGIG (reference sequence). The CDR3 covers 14 residues. Trimming left V 3 bases short and J 3 bases short, with 15 bases between. The repertoire was sequenced with immunoSEQ multiplex PCR; TCRdb's copy has only in-frame clones and lacks some. Of about 160,000 clones detected, roughly 90% appear once; the ten largest clones hold about 4.3%. Here the sequenced sample was peripheral blood, taken 28 days after the second AZD1222 dose. The chain joins TRBV30 to TRBJ2-7; D possibly corresponds to TRBD1 (6 bases). This TCR was sampled from an adult who received the AZD1222 COVID-19 vaccine. The CDR3 reads CAWRPTTGFYEQYF. The CDR3 DNA follows: TGTGCCTGGAGACCTACTACAGGGTTCTACGAGCAGTACTTC.